The 30 T cell receptor beta chains below come from one sample, sequenced in a study of T cells in tuberculosis (dated by TCRdb to the late 2010s). Receptor libraries were prepared by the immunoSEQ multiplex PCR assay. In TCRdb, the immuneACCESS table is reduced to in-frame sequences with V and J assigned. These tables do not hold every clone; where another copy was compared, an unresolved V gene accounts for under half, and the others remain unexplained. This sample lists 25,000 to 35,000 clones; roughly 93% were detected once. The ten largest clones capture 4.9% of the sample. Sequencing was carried out using PBMCs. These TCRs come from a donor aged 10-29 years with latent tuberculosis or without tuberculosis infection.

The chain combines TRBV28 with TRBJ1-1, with no clear D. There are 15 residues in the CDR3. Germline loops: CDR1 MDHEN, CDR2 SYDVKM. V lost 4 bases, J lost 0 bases, and 12 bases lay in between. The CDR3 sequence: CASSSPSHLNTEAFF. The CDR3, as DNA: TGTGCCAGCAGTTCCCCATCACACCTGAACACTGAAGCTTTCTTT.

The V gene is TRBV2, the J gene TRBJ2-5; D ambiguous. Germline-derived CDR1 and CDR2 are SNHLY and FYNNEI. This CDR3 spans 12 amino acids. Trimming removed 6 bases at V and 5 bases at J, with 10 bases between. DNA for the CDR3: TGTGCCAGCAGGTTCGACACGGAGACCCAGTACTTC. It codes for CASRFDTETQYF.

The V gene is TRBV27, the J gene TRBJ2-7; perhaps TRBD1 as D (5 bases). V was clipped by 6 bases and J by 3 bases, with 12 bases between them. Germline-derived CDR1 and CDR2 are MNHEY and SMNVEV (reference sequence). The length of the CDR3 is 13 residues. The CDR3 protein is CASSQGGNYEQYF. DNA for the CDR3: TGTGCCAGCAGCCAGGGTGGGAACTACGAGCAGTACTTC.

This chain joins TRBV7-9 and TRBJ2-3; 9 bases fit TRBD2. J gave up 2 bases and V 3 bases, and 6 bases lay outside the gene matches. In germline, CDR1 is SEHNR, CDR2 FQNEAQ (reference sequence). This CDR3 has 16 amino acids. The CDR3 region is CASSLKIAGDTDTQYF. Written as DNA, the CDR3 is TGTGCCAGCAGCTTGAAAATAGCGGGGGACACAGATACGCAGTATTTT. The full variable domain, its missing parts supplied by reference TRBV7-9 and TRBJ2-3, is DTGVSQNPRHKITKRGQNVTFRCDPISEHNRLYWYRQTLGQGPEFLTYFQNEAQLEKSRLLSDRFSAERPKGSFSTLEIQRTEQGDSAMYLCASSLKIAGDTDTQYFGPGTRLTVL.

The J gene is TRBJ1-1, the V gene TRBV19; no reliable D call. Germline CDR1 LNHDA, CDR2 SQIVND (reference sequence). V lost 2 bases to trimming and J lost 1 base, with 5 bases between them. The CDR3 loop spans 13 amino acids. CDR3 nucleotides: TGTGCCAGTAGTATAACACAGAACACTGAAGCTTTCTTT. Translated: CASSITQNTEAFF.

The chain is built from TRBV11-3 and TRBJ2-1; D call uncertain. Germline lookup yields CDR1 SGHNT and CDR2 YENEEA. Trimming removed 5 bases at V and 0 bases at J, with 11 bases between. The CDR3 has 15 residues. The DNA for the CDR3 is TGTGCCAGCAGCAAGCGCACCGGCTCCTACAATGAGCAGTTCTTC. Its translation is CASSKRTGSYNEQFF.

The chain combines TRBV7-9 with TRBJ2-3, with 9 bases that match TRBD2. In germline, CDR1 is SEHNR, CDR2 FQNEAQ (reference sequence). This CDR3 has 15 amino acids. J was trimmed by 1 base and V by 3 bases; bases with no gene match: 2. The CDR3: CASSFSGGGTDTQYF. The CDR3 DNA follows: TGTGCCAGCAGCTTTAGCGGGGGCGGCACAGATACGCAGTATTTT.

This clone was recorded once. J is TRBJ1-1 and V is TRBV28; possible D gene TRBD1, 5 bases. This CDR3 is 12 amino acids long. CDR1 MDHEN and CDR2 SYDVKM come from the germline V gene. V was trimmed by 7 bases and J by 3 bases, leaving 9 bases between them. The CDR3 sequence: CASMSRDTEAFF. Written as DNA, the CDR3 is TGTGCCAGCATGTCCAGGGACACTGAAGCTTTCTTT.

The chain couples TRBV6-1 to TRBJ1-2; D call uncertain. Trimming stripped 6 bases from V and 4 bases from J, with 18 bases between. The V gene's germline CDR1 is MNHNS and CDR2 SASEGT. CDR3 length: 15 residues. The CDR3 is CASRTNERTPYGYTF. CDR3 DNA: TGTGCCAGCAGGACTAACGAGAGGACCCCCTATGGCTACACCTTC.

The CDR3 loop is CASSQDRVWGGYTF. The CDR3 DNA is TGTGCCAGCAGTCAGGACAGGGTCTGGGGTGGCTACACCTTC. The J gene is TRBJ1-2, the V gene TRBV28; TRBD1 aligns across 8 bases. J gave up 7 bases and V 5 bases, and 9 bases lay outside the gene matches. Germline CDR1 MDHEN, CDR2 SYDVKM. This CDR3 has 14 residues.

This rearrangement joins TRBV25-1 to TRBJ1-4; possible D gene TRBD1, 6 bases. Trimming removed 8 bases at V and 4 bases at J, with 11 bases between. The CDR3 has 13 residues. Looked up from germline, CDR1 is MGHDK and CDR2 is SYGVNS. CDR3 bases: TGTGCCAGCCGGGACACGGGTAATGAAAAACTGTTTTTT. Protein product: CASRDTGNEKLFF.

CDR3 amino acids: CSVGASGSYEQFF. The CDR3 bases are TGCAGCGTTGGAGCTAGCGGGAGCTATGAGCAGTTCTTC. The V and J genes are TRBV29-1 and TRBJ2-1; TRBD2 aligns across 10 bases. This CDR3 has 13 residues. CDR1 is SQVTM, CDR2 ANQGSEA, per germline. V was pared by 4 bases and J by 8 bases, with 5 bases of the junction left unmatched.

V is TRBV10-3 and J is TRBJ2-1; the D gene is possibly TRBD2 (6 bases). This CDR3 contains 15 residues. Germline V gene data show CDR1 as ENHRY and CDR2 as SYGVKD. The V and J ends lost 10 bases and 3 bases respectively, with 19 bases between them. CDR3 DNA: TGTGCCAACGGGACTCCTACTTCTCGCTACAATGAGCAGTTCTTC. Protein product: CANGTPTSRYNEQFF.

The rearrangement joins TRBV15 to TRBJ2-5; D uncertain. There are 16 residues in the CDR3. V lost 0 bases and J lost 4, with 15 bases in between. The germline V gene has CDR1 LNHNV and CDR2 YYDKDF (reference sequence). Written as DNA, the CDR3 is TGTGCCACCAGCAGAGATAGTATCGGGTTTGGAGAGACCCAGTACTTC. Its protein is CATSRDSIGFGETQYF.

This chain uses TRBV27 with TRBJ1-2, with 8 bases identical to TRBD1. CDR1 and CDR2 from the germline V gene are MNHEY and SMNVEV (reference sequence). The CDR3 sequence is 14 residues long. V lost 5 bases, J lost 7 bases, and 9 bases stayed unmatched. The CDR3 DNA reads TGTGCCAGCAGTATTGGACAGGGTTTCCCTGGCTACACCTTC. As protein: CASSIGQGFPGYTF.

CDR3 region: CASSHRSGAISYEQYF. The CDR3 DNA is TGCGCCAGCAGCCACCGAAGCGGGGCCATCTCCTACGAGCAGTACTTC. The chain is built from TRBV4-1 and TRBJ2-7; 7 bases line up with TRBD2. This CDR3 region has 16 residues. After removal of 3 bases from V and 0 bases from J, the junction contained 8 bases not matched to a gene. Per germline, CDR1 MGHRA and CDR2 YSYEKL.

The chain links TRBV18 to TRBJ2-7, with 7 bases fitting TRBD2. The CDR3 covers 15 residues. Germline CDR1 KGHSH, CDR2 LQKENI. The ends lost 6 bases at V and 1 base at J; junction bases unmatched: 9. The CDR3 sequence is CASSRTGGFSYEQYF. Written as DNA, the CDR3 is TGTGCCAGCTCCCGGACCGGGGGGTTTTCCTACGAGCAGTACTTC. The variable domain in full, completed from reference TRBV18 and TRBJ2-7, reads NAGVMQNPRHLVRRRGQEARLRCSPMKGHSHVYWYRQLPEEGLKFMVYLQKENIIDESGMPKERFSAEFPKEGPSILRIQQVVRGDSAAYFCASSRTGGFSYEQYFGPGTRLTVT.

The chain has TRBV28 and TRBJ2-3, with TRBD2 matching over 10 bases. V was pared by 7 bases and J by 0 bases, with 7 bases of the junction left unmatched. Germline loops: CDR1 MDHEN, CDR2 SYDVKM. CDR3 length: 16 amino acids. CDR3: CASTSTSGTSTDTQYF. CDR3 DNA: TGTGCCAGCACTTCAACTAGCGGGACTAGCACAGATACGCAGTATTTT.

The chain recombines TRBV10-3 with TRBJ1-4; D unclear. In germline, CDR1 is ENHRY, CDR2 SYGVKD. The germline V and J ends were trimmed by 0 bases and 4 bases, with 6 bases remaining between them. This CDR3 has 14 amino acids. The CDR3 DNA reads TGTGCCATCAGTGAGTCCGCCAGTAATGAAAAACTGTTTTTT. Protein product: CAISESASNEKLFF.

The chain uses TRBV11-2 and TRBJ2-2, with TRBD1 as a possible D gene (5 bases). Trimming pared 6 bases from V and 1 base from J, leaving 9 bases between. The CDR3 totals 14 residues. Germline CDR1 SGHAT, CDR2 FQNNGV. The CDR3 DNA reads as TGTGCCAGCAGAATAACAGGGAACACCGGGGAGCTGTTTTTT. Translating it yields CASRITGNTGELFF.

The CDR3 here is CASSMSGKGTEAFF. Here the CDR3 DNA reads TGTGCCAGTAGTATGTCAGGGAAGGGGACTGAAGCTTTCTTT. V usage is TRBV19 and J usage is TRBJ1-1; maybe TRBD1 (5 bases). Germline V lookup: CDR1 LNHDA, CDR2 SQIVND (reference sequence). The CDR3 runs 14 residues. V was pared by 3 bases and J by 5 bases, with 13 bases between.

This chain links TRBV5-8 with TRBJ1-5, with a tentative D call TRBD1 (5 bases). The CDR3 is made up of 17 amino acids. CDR1 is SGHTS, CDR2 YDEGEE, per germline. V was shortened by 1 base and J by 5 bases, with 19 bases between the two germline ends. CDR3 bases: TGTGCCAGCAGCTTGCAACCCTGGGGGGGGGATTATCAGCCCCAGCATTTT. It is translated as CASSLQPWGGDYQPQHF. Full variable domain (missing parts from reference TRBV5-8 and TRBJ1-5): EAGVTQSPTHLIKTRGQQATLRCSPISGHTSVYWYQQALGLGLQFLLWYDEGEERNRGNFPPRFSGRQFPNYSSELNVNALELEDSALYLCASSLQPWGGDYQPQHFGDGTRLSIL.

This clone was recorded once. The V call is TRBV5-5, the J call TRBJ1-4; D gene uncertain. Trimming cost V 1 base and J 11 bases, with 12 bases left between them. CDR1 SGHKS and CDR2 YYEKEE come from the germline V gene (reference sequence). The CDR3 has 13 residues. CDR3 protein: CASSLQVSSKLFF. The CDR3 DNA follows: TGTGCCAGCAGCTTGCAGGTATCGAGTAAACTGTTTTTT. Filled out from reference TRBV5-5 and TRBJ1-4, the complete variable domain reads DAGVTQSPTHLIKTRGQQVTLRCSPISGHKSVSWYQQVLGQGPQFIFQYYEKEERGRGNFPDRFSARQFPNYSSELNVNALLLGDSALYLCASSLQVSSKLFFGSGTQLSVL.

This clone was recorded once. The chain joins TRBV5-4 to TRBJ2-3; 13 bases match TRBD2. Looked up from germline, CDR1 is SGHNT and CDR2 is YYREEE (reference sequence). V trimming: 6 bases; J trimming: 5 bases; junction bases outside the gene matches: 9. The CDR3 has 16 amino acids. This CDR3 is CASTKGLAGTQDTQYF. The CDR3 region has the DNA TGTGCCAGCACTAAGGGACTAGCGGGGACGCAAGATACGCAGTATTTT.

The genes are TRBV10-3 and TRBJ1-5; D remains ambiguous. The CDR3 runs to 13 residues. CDR1 and CDR2 from the germline V gene are ENHRY and SYGVKD. V was cut by 4 bases and J by 4 bases, with 8 bases left in between. The CDR3 loop is CAISGSGNQPQHF. CDR3 sequence (DNA): TGTGCCATCAGTGGCTCGGGGAATCAGCCCCAGCATTTT.

The V call is TRBV27, the J call TRBJ2-7; a possible D gene is TRBD1 (6 bases). V lost 4 bases and J 3 bases, leaving 10 bases between the germline ends. The CDR3 is 13 amino acids. The germline V gene has CDR1 MNHEY and CDR2 SMNVEV (reference sequence). CDR3 nucleotides: TGTGCCAGCAGTTCGAGAGGGGGCTACGAGCAGTACTTC. It is translated as CASSSRGGYEQYF.

The rearrangement uses TRBV9 and TRBJ2-1; 8 nucleotides agree with TRBD2. Germline V gene lookup returns CDR1 SGDLS and CDR2 YYNGEE. The CDR3 runs to 15 residues. The junction had 4 bases not matched to a gene; V was cut back by 3 bases and J by 2 bases. CDR3 amino acids: CASSAGGLTYNEQFF. The CDR3 nucleotides read TGTGCCAGCAGCGCGGGGGGGCTTACCTACAATGAGCAGTTCTTC. Together with reference TRBV9 and TRBJ2-1, the CDR3 gives the full variable domain: DSGVTQTPKHLITATGQRVTLRCSPRSGDLSVYWYQQSLDQGLQFLIQYYNGEERAKGNILERFSAQQFPDLHSELNLSSLELGDSALYFCASSAGGLTYNEQFFGPGTRLTVL.

This chain links TRBV5-6 with TRBJ1-2, with D possibly TRBD1 on 6 matching bases. The CDR3 spans 16 residues. The germline gives CDR1 SGHDT, CDR2 YYEEEE. V was shortened by 3 bases and J by 1 base, with 16 bases between the two germline ends. The CDR3: CASSSGGAGYNYGYTF. The CDR3 DNA reads TGTGCCAGCAGCTCCGGGGGGGCAGGGTATAACTATGGCTACACCTTC.

The V and J genes are TRBV9 and TRBJ2-1; 10 nucleotides line up with TRBD2. J lost 1 base, V lost 1 base, and 2 bases had no gene match. The germline CDR1 and CDR2 sequences are SGDLS and YYNGEE. The CDR3 loop spans 16 amino acids. The CDR3 DNA follows: TGTGCCAGCAGCGTAAGCGGGGGGGTATCCTACAATGAGCAGTTCTTC. Its protein is CASSVSGGVSYNEQFF.

The V gene is TRBV28, the J gene TRBJ1-1; D uncertain. The CDR3 is 14 residues long. Looked up from germline, CDR1 is MDHEN and CDR2 is SYDVKM. With 8 bases removed from V and 5 bases from J, the gap between germline ends came to 18 bases. In nucleotides, the CDR3 is TGTGCCAGCTCAGGTTCTCGGGGATGGACTGAAGCTTTCTTT. Its protein is CASSGSRGWTEAFF. The whole variable domain, remainder taken from reference TRBV28 and TRBJ1-1, is DVKVTQSSRYLVKRTGEKVFLECVQDMDHENMFWYRQDPGLGLRLIYFSYDVKMKEKGDIPEGYSVSREKKERFSLILESASTNQTSMYLCASSGSRGWTEAFFGQGTRLTVV.